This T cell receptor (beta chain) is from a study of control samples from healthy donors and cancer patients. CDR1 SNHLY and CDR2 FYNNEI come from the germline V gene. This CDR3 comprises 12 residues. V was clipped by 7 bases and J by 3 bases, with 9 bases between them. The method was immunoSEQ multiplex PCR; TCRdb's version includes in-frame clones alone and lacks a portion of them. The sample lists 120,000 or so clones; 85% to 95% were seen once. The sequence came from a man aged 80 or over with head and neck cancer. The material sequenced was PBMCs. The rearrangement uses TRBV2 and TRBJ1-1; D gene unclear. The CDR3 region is CASIYGYTEAFF. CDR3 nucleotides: TGTGCCAGCATATACGGTTACACTGAAGCTTTCTTT.